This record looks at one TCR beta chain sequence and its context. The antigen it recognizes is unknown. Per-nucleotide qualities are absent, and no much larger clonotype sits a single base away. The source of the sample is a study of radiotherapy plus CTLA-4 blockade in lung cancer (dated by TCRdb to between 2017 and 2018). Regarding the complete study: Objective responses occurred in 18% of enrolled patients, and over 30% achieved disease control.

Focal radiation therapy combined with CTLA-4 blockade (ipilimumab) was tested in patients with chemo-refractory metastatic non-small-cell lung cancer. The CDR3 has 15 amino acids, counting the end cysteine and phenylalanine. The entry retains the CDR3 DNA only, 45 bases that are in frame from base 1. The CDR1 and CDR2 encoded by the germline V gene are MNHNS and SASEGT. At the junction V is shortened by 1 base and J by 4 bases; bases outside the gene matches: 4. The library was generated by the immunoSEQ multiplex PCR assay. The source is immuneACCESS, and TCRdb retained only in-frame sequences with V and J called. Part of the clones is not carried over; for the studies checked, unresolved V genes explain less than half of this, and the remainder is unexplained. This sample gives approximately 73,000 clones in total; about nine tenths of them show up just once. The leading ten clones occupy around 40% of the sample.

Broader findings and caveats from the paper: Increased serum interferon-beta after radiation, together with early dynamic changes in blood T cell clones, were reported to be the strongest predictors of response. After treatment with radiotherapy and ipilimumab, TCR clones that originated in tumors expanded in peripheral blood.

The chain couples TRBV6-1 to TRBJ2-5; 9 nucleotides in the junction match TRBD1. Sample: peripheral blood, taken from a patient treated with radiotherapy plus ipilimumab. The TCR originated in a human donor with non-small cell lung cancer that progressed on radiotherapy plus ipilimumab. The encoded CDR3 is CASSEEGTGPETQYF. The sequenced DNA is TGTGCCAGCAGTGAAGAAGGGACAGGGCCAGAGACCCAGTACTTC.